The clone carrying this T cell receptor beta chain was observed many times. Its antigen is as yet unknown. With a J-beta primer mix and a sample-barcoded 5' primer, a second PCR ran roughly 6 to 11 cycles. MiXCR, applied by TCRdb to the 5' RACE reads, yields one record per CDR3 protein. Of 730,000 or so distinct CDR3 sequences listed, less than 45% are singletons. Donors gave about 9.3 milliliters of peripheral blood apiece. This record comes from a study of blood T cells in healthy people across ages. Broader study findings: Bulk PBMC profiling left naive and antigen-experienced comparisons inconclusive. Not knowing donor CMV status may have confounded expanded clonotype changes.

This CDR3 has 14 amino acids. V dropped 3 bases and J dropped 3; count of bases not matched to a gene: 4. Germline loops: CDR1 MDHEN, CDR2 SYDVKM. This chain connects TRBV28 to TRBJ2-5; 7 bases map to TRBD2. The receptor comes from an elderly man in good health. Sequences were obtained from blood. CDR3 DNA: TGTGCCAGCAGTTTGCGGGAGAAGGAAGAGACCCAGTACTTC. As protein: CASSLREKEETQYF.